Following are 27 T cell receptor beta chains from one sample sequenced in a study of shared clonotypes between healthy human individuals. Sequencing used immunoSEQ multiplex PCR; TCRdb keeps in-frame clones, though not all of them. Of millions of clones in the sample, approximately 95% were seen once. The specimen was naive CD4+ T cells from PBMCs. Sample subset: CD45RA+ positively selected. Receptor source: a man aged 18 to 29 in good health. Some clones in this sample may be carry-over from other donors' samples.

The genes are TRBV7-3 and TRBJ2-3; D unresolved. The CDR3 totals 14 residues. The V gene's germline CDR1 is SGHTA and CDR2 FQGTGA. Trimming left V 2 bases short and J 2 bases short, with 8 bases between. CDR3 nucleotides: TGTGCCAGCAGCTTACCGGGCGACACAGATACGCAGTATTTT. Translated, it gives CASSLPGDTDTQYF.

Only a few counts were recorded for this clone. The chain combines TRBV2 with TRBJ1-1, with D tentatively TRBD1 (5 bases). The V gene lost 4 bases and the J gene lost 2 bases, with 11 bases spanning the gap. The germline CDR1 and CDR2 sequences are SNHLY and FYNNEI. This CDR3 is 14 amino acids long. CDR3 in DNA: TGTGCCAGCAGTGTAGAGGGGAGCAACACTGAAGCTTTCTTT. This codes for CASSVEGSNTEAFF.

V gene TRBV14 combines with J gene TRBJ1-1; possible D gene TRBD1, 6 bases. CDR1 is SGHDN, CDR2 FVKESK, per germline. Trimming stripped 0 bases from V and 5 bases from J, with 16 bases between. The length of the CDR3 is 16 residues. The CDR3: CASSQDLAQGGTEAFF. DNA of the CDR3: TGTGCCAGCAGCCAAGATCTTGCACAGGGCGGGACTGAAGCTTTCTTT.

The chain links TRBV6-5 to TRBJ1-5; D call uncertain. This CDR3 has 14 residues. Trimming cost V 6 bases and J 3 bases, with 12 bases left between them. CDR1 is MNHEY and CDR2 is SVGAGI in the germline V gene. Here the CDR3 reads CASSPRADNQPQHF. The DNA for the CDR3 is TGTGCCAGCAGCCCCCGGGCGGACAATCAGCCCCAGCATTTT.

V and J are TRBV5-4 and TRBJ1-4; tentative D call: TRBD1 (5 bases). Trimming took 4 bases from V and 8 from J, leaving 21 bases between them. The CDR3 is made up of 16 amino acids. The germline gives CDR1 SGHNT, CDR2 YYREEE (reference sequence). The CDR3 DNA sequence: TGTGCCAGCAGCAGCGGAAAAACAGGATTAGGGGAAAAACTGTTTTTT. It encodes CASSSGKTGLGEKLFF.

The J gene is TRBJ2-1, the V gene TRBV9, with TRBD2 identical over 10 bases. V lost 6 bases to trimming and J lost 9 bases; unmatched junction nucleotides: 12. Germline V gene sequence: CDR1 SGDLS, CDR2 YYNGEE. CDR3 length equals 15 residues. CDR3 amino acids: CASKPVGTSEGEQFF. The CDR3, as DNA: TGTGCCAGCAAACCAGTGGGGACTAGCGAGGGTGAGCAGTTCTTC.

This clone was observed a few times. The chain combines TRBV28 with TRBJ2-2; weak D call: TRBD2 (6 bases). The CDR3 is 12 residues long. V was cut by 7 bases and J by 5 bases, with 8 bases left in between. From germline, CDR1 is MDHEN and CDR2 SYDVKM. The CDR3 sequence: CASTSVTGELFF. The CDR3 DNA reads TGTGCCAGCACTAGCGTTACCGGGGAGCTGTTTTTT.

The chain is built from TRBV14 and TRBJ2-3; 7 bases line up with TRBD2. Per germline, CDR1 SGHDN and CDR2 FVKESK. V lost 4 bases to trimming and J lost 6 bases; unmatched junction nucleotides: 4. The CDR3 runs to 13 residues. The CDR3 reads CASSLERGDTQYF. CDR3 bases: TGTGCCAGCAGCCTTGAGCGGGGCGATACGCAGTATTTT. Based on the CDR3 plus reference TRBV14 and TRBJ2-3, the full variable domain is EAGVTQFPSHSVIEKGQTVTLRCDPISGHDNLYWYRRVMGKEIKFLLHFVKESKQDESGMPNNRFLAERTGGTYSTLKVQPAELEDSGVYFCASSLERGDTQYFGPGTRLTVL.

The V and J genes are TRBV5-8 and TRBJ2-1; D not certain. The CDR3 runs 11 residues. Deletions cut 9 bases from V and 3 bases from J, with 7 bases between. Germline V gene sequence: CDR1 SGHTS, CDR2 YDEGEE. CDR3 sequence reads: CATRLYNEQFF. In DNA form, the CDR3 reads TGTGCCACCCGCCTCTACAATGAGCAGTTCTTC.

V and J are TRBV2 and TRBJ2-3; maybe TRBD1 (6 bases). Trimming shortened V by 4 bases and J by 1 base, and 9 bases separated the two germline ends. CDR3 size: 14 residues. CDR1 and CDR2 (germline): SNHLY, FYNNEI. This chain's CDR3 is CASSVYRGTDTQYF. In nucleotides, the CDR3 is TGTGCCAGCAGTGTTTACAGGGGCACAGATACGCAGTATTTT.

The DNA of the CDR3 is TGTGCCATCAGCGGACTAGCGGCTGTTGATGAGCAGTTCTTC. Protein sequence: CAISGLAAVDEQFF. The V gene is TRBV10-3, the J gene TRBJ2-1; 10 bases map to TRBD2. This CDR3 has 14 residues. J lost 8 bases, V lost 6 bases, and 7 bases had no gene match. Per the germline V gene, CDR1 is ENHRY and CDR2 is SYGVKD.

Only one count was recorded for this clone. In the same sample, other DNA sequences code for this CDR3. The V gene is TRBV28, the J gene TRBJ1-4, with D unclear. The CDR3 contains 12 residues. Per germline, CDR1 MDHEN and CDR2 SYDVKM. V was clipped by 3 bases and J by 8 bases, with 7 bases between them. CDR3 sequence: CASSFRGEKLFF. CDR3 DNA: TGTGCCAGCAGTTTTCGAGGCGAAAAACTGTTTTTT. Combining the CDR3 with reference TRBV28 and TRBJ1-4 gives the whole variable domain DVKVTQSSRYLVKRTGEKVFLECVQDMDHENMFWYRQDPGLGLRLIYFSYDVKMKEKGDIPEGYSVSREKKERFSLILESASTNQTSMYLCASSFRGEKLFFGSGTQLSVL.

Points on this clone: Other DNA sequences in this specimen translate into the identical CDR3. V is TRBV7-9 and J is TRBJ2-7, with D hard to call. This CDR3 is built from 12 residues. V was cut by 1 base and J by 4 bases, with 5 bases left in between. Germline-derived CDR1 and CDR2 are SEHNR and FQNEAQ (reference sequence). CDR3 nucleotides: TGTGCCAGCAGCTTAGGCAGGTACGAGCAGTACTTC. Encoded protein: CASSLGRYEQYF.

The V and J genes are TRBV6-6 and TRBJ2-7; 7 bases fit TRBD1. The CDR3 has 14 residues. Germline lookup yields CDR1 MNHNY and CDR2 SVGAGI (reference sequence). J lost 3 bases, V lost 2 bases, and 4 bases had no gene match. This CDR3 reads CASSYTDRNYEQYF. CDR3 in DNA: TGTGCCAGCAGTTACACGGACAGGAACTACGAGCAGTACTTC.

The chain couples TRBV7-2 to TRBJ1-1, with D unresolved. In germline, CDR1 is SGHTA, CDR2 FQGNSA. The CDR3 loop spans 15 amino acids. Trimming removed 5 bases from V and 5 bases from J, with 18 bases in between. CDR3 loop: CASSVDPRVGTEAFF. Written as DNA, the CDR3 is TGTGCCAGCAGCGTAGATCCCCGGGTTGGGACTGAAGCTTTCTTT.

This sequence joins TRBV4-1 and TRBJ1-4, with TRBD1 matching over 9 bases. V shed 2 bases and J 8 bases; nucleotides not matched to a gene: 12. CDR1 is MGHRA, CDR2 YSYEKL, per germline. The CDR3 extends over 17 amino acids. Here the CDR3 reads CASSQRTAGQGLEKLFF. Written as DNA, the CDR3 is TGCGCCAGCAGCCAACGCACCGCGGGACAGGGCTTAGAAAAACTGTTTTTT.

This chain joins TRBV19 and TRBJ1-5; TRBD1 matches 7 bases. This CDR3 spans 16 amino acids. The V gene's germline CDR1 is LNHDA and CDR2 SQIVND (reference sequence). V lost 8 bases and J lost 2; bases outside the gene matches: 12. CDR3 residues: CASGTGGQFGNQPQHF. In DNA form, the CDR3 reads TGTGCCAGTGGCACTGGGGGACAGTTCGGCAATCAGCCCCAGCATTTT.

The chain joins TRBV6-1 to TRBJ1-1; D is unclear. V lost 7 bases, J lost 0 bases, and 12 bases lay in between. The germline V gene encodes CDR1 MNHNS and CDR2 SASEGT. The CDR3 is made up of 14 amino acids. In DNA, the CDR3 is TGTGCCAGCAAATCCCCCCTGGTGAACACTGAAGCTTTCTTT. Amino acids: CASKSPLVNTEAFF.

V gene TRBV28 combines with J gene TRBJ2-6; D remains unclear. The CDR3 has 13 amino acids. Germline V gene data show CDR1 as MDHEN and CDR2 as SYDVKM. Trimming cost V 7 bases and J 4 bases, with 8 bases left between them. In DNA form, the CDR3 reads TGTGCCAGCAAAACCGCCGGGGCCAACGTCCTGACTTTC. As protein: CASKTAGANVLTF.

The chain combines TRBV4-2 with TRBJ1-2, with 8 bases fitting TRBD1. The germline V gene encodes CDR1 LGHNA and CDR2 YNFKEQ. The V and J ends lost 4 bases and 6 bases, in that order; junction bases with no gene match: 10. CDR3 length: 15 residues. CDR3 DNA: TGTGCCAGCAGCCTTTCGGACAGGGCGCTCGATGGCTACACCTTC. Translated: CASSLSDRALDGYTF.

Worth noting for this clone: Other DNA sequences of this sample code for an identical CDR3. The chain has TRBV5-1 and TRBJ2-7, with TRBD1 matching over 10 bases. V trimming: 4 bases; J trimming: 3 bases; junction bases outside the gene matches: 4. The CDR3 spans 14 residues. Looked up from germline, CDR1 is SGHRS and CDR2 is YFSETQ. The CDR3 here is CASSPGQGVYEQYF. In nucleotides, the CDR3 is TGCGCCAGCAGCCCCGGACAGGGGGTCTACGAGCAGTACTTC.

The chain links TRBV7-6 to TRBJ2-2, with 10 bases fitting TRBD1. Unmatched junction bases numbered 12, after V lost 2 bases and J lost 0 bases. The germline V gene has CDR1 SGHVS and CDR2 FNYEAQ. This CDR3 is built from 20 residues. The CDR3 region is CASSLTSGQGTFANTGELFF. In DNA form, the CDR3 reads TGTGCCAGCAGCTTAACGTCGGGACAGGGGACCTTCGCGAACACCGGGGAGCTGTTTTTT.

The CDR3 DNA follows: TGTGCCAGCAGTTTAGTACAGGGGGCCCAGCCCCAGCATTTT. Protein sequence: CASSLVQGAQPQHF. This chain uses TRBV27 with TRBJ1-5; 9 nucleotides agree with TRBD1. V gave up 2 bases and J gave up 7 bases; unmatched junction bases: 3. CDR3 length: 14 residues. Germline CDR1 MNHEY, CDR2 SMNVEV (reference sequence).

The V gene is TRBV25-1, the J gene TRBJ2-1; 7 bases align to TRBD1. The germline CDR1 and CDR2 sequences are MGHDK and SYGVNS. The CDR3 sequence is 16 residues long. V dropped 3 bases and J dropped 2; count of bases not matched to a gene: 7. The chain's CDR3 is CASSDLTGKTYNEQFF. The CDR3 DNA reads as TGTGCCAGCAGTGATCTGACAGGGAAAACCTACAATGAGCAGTTCTTC.

This clone was seen a single time. Other DNA sequences from this sample encode an identical CDR3 as well. V usage is TRBV28 and J usage is TRBJ2-7; possible D gene TRBD2, 6 bases. Germline V gene lookup returns CDR1 MDHEN and CDR2 SYDVKM. The CDR3 totals 13 residues. V shed 5 bases and J shed 0 bases, with 8 bases lying between them. The CDR3 region is CASSRGASYEQYF. The CDR3 DNA is TGTGCCAGCAGTCGCGGGGCCTCCTACGAGCAGTACTTC.

J is TRBJ2-1 and V is TRBV18, with 9 nucleotides matching TRBD2. The germline CDR1 and CDR2 sequences are KGHSH and LQKENI. The CDR3 spans 14 residues. V dropped 8 bases and J dropped 10; count of bases not matched to a gene: 12. CDR3 protein: CASRRSSGMNEQFF. DNA of the CDR3: TGTGCCAGCCGACGGTCTAGCGGGATGAACGAGCAGTTCTTC.

The rearrangement uses TRBV7-2 and TRBJ2-5, with D perhaps TRBD1 (5 bases). Looked up from germline, CDR1 is SGHTA and CDR2 is FQGNSA. CDR3 size: 17 residues. V was trimmed by 2 bases and J by 4 bases, leaving 20 bases between them. The DNA of the CDR3 is TGTGCCAGCAGCTTATTCGGGTCAGGGCATAGGGGAGAGACCCAGTACTTC. Protein product: CASSLFGSGHRGETQYF.